This TCR beta chain was sequenced in a study of T cells after yellow fever vaccination. General study findings and limits: A large majority of primary-vaccination clones showed up again after the booster (approximately 96% CD4, 88% CD8). The presence of abundant clonotypes contaminating from the bulk population was possible in FACS-sorted repertoires.

Template switching with 5'RACE generated the TCR cDNA and added a universal primer site and UMIs. Via MiXCR, TCRdb re-called the 5' RACE reads, giving one row per CDR3 protein. Of some 600,000 distinct CDR3 sequences detected, approximately 13% appear once; the ten largest clones hold under 15%. V lost 6 bases to trimming and J lost 2 bases; unmatched junction nucleotides: 13. The CDR3 length is 17 residues. Germline CDR1 is SEHNR and CDR2 is FQNEAQ (reference sequence). Regarding this clonotype: The antigen remains undetermined.

The specimen was PBMCs, collected on the day of the yellow fever booster vaccination. This clonotype was sampled from a young man who received the YFV17D yellow fever vaccine. The V and J genes are TRBV7-9 and TRBJ2-1; the match to TRBD2 covers 7 bases. CDR3 amino acids: CASSHNRLALTYNEQFF. The DNA of the CDR3 is TGTGCCAGCAGTCATAATAGACTAGCCCTCACCTACAATGAGCAGTTCTTC.